This section outlines one TCR beta chain sequence together with its context. What it binds is unknown. The sample belongs to a study of T cell responses to AZD1222 COVID-19 vaccine. Broader study findings: With dominance at 160-218 and 743-854, vaccine-associated CD4 TCRs spanned spike. The repertoires were collected only after the peak T cell response.

Measured with immunoSEQ multiplex PCR; TCRdb has only the in-frame clones, and not every one. The sample lists 130,000 to 150,000 clones; 70% to 90% were seen once. This CDR3 contains 15 residues. Trimming removed 0 bases at V and 1 base at J, with 7 bases between. The germline gives CDR1 SGHRS, CDR2 YFSETQ. This specimen was peripheral blood, taken on day 0 of AZD1222 vaccination. This receptor was identified in an adult in good health. V gene TRBV5-1 combines with J gene TRBJ2-2; D is possibly TRBD1 (6 bases). CDR3 bases: TGCGCCAGCAGCTTGGCAGGGGAGAACACCGGGGAGCTGTTTTTT. This translates into CASSLAGENTGELFF.